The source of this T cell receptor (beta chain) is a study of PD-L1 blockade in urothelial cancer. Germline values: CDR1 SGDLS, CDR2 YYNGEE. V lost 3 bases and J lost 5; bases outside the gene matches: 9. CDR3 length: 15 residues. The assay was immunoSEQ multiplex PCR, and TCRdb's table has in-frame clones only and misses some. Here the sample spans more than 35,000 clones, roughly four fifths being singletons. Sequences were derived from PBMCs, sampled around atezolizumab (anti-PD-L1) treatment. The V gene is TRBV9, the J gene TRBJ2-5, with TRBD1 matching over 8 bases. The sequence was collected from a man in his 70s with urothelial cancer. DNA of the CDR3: TGTGCCAGCAGCGCCCCGACAGGGGCTTACGAGACCCAGTACTTC. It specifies CASSAPTGAYETQYF.